The source of this TCR beta chain is a study of CD8 T cells in Susac syndrome. Germline loops: CDR1 SNHLY, CDR2 FYNNEI. The CDR3 is made up of 13 amino acids. The ends lost 8 bases at V and 9 bases at J; junction bases unmatched: 5. The study sequenced TCR beta in blood CD8+ and CD4+ T cells. Random hexamers primed reverse transcription of 0.5 to 1 ug RNA. TCRdb passed the immunoSEQ multiplex PCR reads through MiXCR, listing each CDR3 protein once. Here the sample spans about 52,000 distinct CDR3 sequences, 93% being singletons. The sequenced sample consisted of CD8+ T cells from PBMCs. V gene TRBV2 combines with J gene TRBJ1-6; 9 bases match TRBD1. This sequence was found in a human donor with multiple sclerosis. The CDR3 sequence: CASVDRGSSPLHF. The CDR3 DNA reads as TGTGCCAGCGTGGACAGGGGTTCTTCACCCCTCCACTTT.